This T cell receptor beta chain was found in a study of blood T cell repertoires in COVID-19. Overall study context: The United States, Italy and Spain were the sources of the acute and convalescent COVID-19 samples.

The protocol was immunoSEQ multiplex PCR, while the TCRdb copy is restricted to in-frame clones and leaves out a portion. Of 200,000 to 300,000 clones in the sample, 83% are singletons; the top ten hold 5.5%. Trimming took 1 base from V and 5 from J, leaving 14 bases between them. Germline V gene data show CDR1 as SGHNT and CDR2 as YENEEA. This CDR3 comprises 15 residues. This receptor was identified in a human donor in a cohort sampled during active COVID-19. The sequenced sample consisted of peripheral blood. The chain has TRBV11-3 and TRBJ2-5, with D uncertain. As DNA, the CDR3 is TGTGCCAGCAGCTTAGGCGGCAGAGGCGTCGAGACCCAGTACTTC. Protein product: CASSLGGRGVETQYF.